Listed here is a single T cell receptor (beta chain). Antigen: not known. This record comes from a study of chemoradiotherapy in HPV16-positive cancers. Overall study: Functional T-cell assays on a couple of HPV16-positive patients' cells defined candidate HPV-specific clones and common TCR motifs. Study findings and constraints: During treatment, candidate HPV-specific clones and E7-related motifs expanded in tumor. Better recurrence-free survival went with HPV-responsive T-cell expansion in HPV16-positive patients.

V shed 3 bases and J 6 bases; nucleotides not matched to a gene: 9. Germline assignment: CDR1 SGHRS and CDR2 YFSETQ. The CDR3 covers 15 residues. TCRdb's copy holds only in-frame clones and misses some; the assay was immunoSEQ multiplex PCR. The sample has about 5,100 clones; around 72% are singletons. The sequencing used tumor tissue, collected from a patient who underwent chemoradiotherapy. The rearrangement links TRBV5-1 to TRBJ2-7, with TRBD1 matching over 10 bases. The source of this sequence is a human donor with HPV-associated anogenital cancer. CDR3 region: CASSSTGTGESEQYF. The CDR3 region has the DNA TGCGCCAGCAGCTCGACCGGGACAGGGGAGAGCGAGCAGTACTTC.